These 10 T cell receptor beta chains originate from one sample sequenced in a study of blood T cell repertoires in COVID-19. The assay was immunoSEQ multiplex PCR, and TCRdb's table has in-frame clones only and misses some. The sample carries about 260,000 clones, about 85% recorded once. Sequencing input: peripheral blood. The origin of the receptors is a human donor in a cohort sampled during active COVID-19.

This clone was detected once. The chain carries TRBV2 and TRBJ2-3, with unresolved D. The CDR3 runs to 15 residues. With 3 bases removed from V and 0 bases from J, the gap between germline ends came to 10 bases. CDR1 and CDR2 from the germline V gene are SNHLY and FYNNEI. The CDR3 sequence: CASSDVQVSTDTQYF. CDR3 DNA sequence: TGTGCCAGCAGTGATGTGCAGGTTAGCACAGATACGCAGTATTTT. The full variable domain, with the rest looked up from reference TRBV2 and TRBJ2-3, is EPEVTQTPSHQVTQMGQEVILRCVPISNHLYFYWYRQILGQKVEFLVSFYNNEISEKSEIFDDQFSVERPDGSNFTLKIRSTKLEDSAMYFCASSDVQVSTDTQYFGPGTRLTVL.

This clone turned up a few times. The chain carries TRBV28 and TRBJ2-7; 8 bases line up with TRBD1. This CDR3 is built from 16 residues. The V gene's germline CDR1 is MDHEN and CDR2 SYDVKM. The junction had 7 bases not matched to a gene; V was cut back by 3 bases and J by 0 bases. In DNA, the CDR3 is TGTGCCAGCAGTTTCATTCCGGGACAGGTCTCCTACGAGCAGTACTTC. Residues: CASSFIPGQVSYEQYF.

About this clone itself: The identical CDR3 is also encoded by other nucleotide sequences in the sample. This chain links TRBV18 with TRBJ2-7, with 7 bases aligning to TRBD1. The CDR3 is made up of 13 amino acids. From germline, CDR1 is KGHSH and CDR2 LQKENI. The J segment lost 2 bases and the V segment lost 6 bases, leaving 4 bases of the junction unmatched. For the CDR3, the DNA is TGTGCCAGCTCTCGGGACAGCACCTACGAGCAGTACTTC. Translating gives CASSRDSTYEQYF.

V usage is TRBV7-2 and J usage is TRBJ2-3, with 8 bases matching TRBD2. The junction had 4 bases not matched to a gene; V was cut back by 3 bases and J by 2 bases. CDR1 and CDR2 (germline): SGHTA, FQGNSA. This CDR3 region has 15 residues. The CDR3 sequence: CASSFVAGHTDTQYF. CDR3 coding DNA: TGTGCCAGCAGCTTCGTAGCGGGACACACAGATACGCAGTATTTT.

The chain uses TRBV10-3 and TRBJ2-3, with D perhaps TRBD2 (6 bases). Germline lookup yields CDR1 ENHRY and CDR2 SYGVKD. The CDR3 has 16 residues. Trimming took 4 bases from V and 1 from J, leaving 15 bases between them. The CDR3 nucleotides are TGTGCCATCAGTGCGGGACTCATCCGGGGCACAGATACGCAGTATTTT. Amino acid sequence: CAISAGLIRGTDTQYF.

This clone was detected only a few times. The CDR3 coding sequence is TGTGCCACCGAGGGGCAGGGGGCATTAGGGGAGCTGTTTTTT. Amino acids: CATEGQGALGELFF. This chain links TRBV15 with TRBJ2-2; 8 bases map to TRBD1. CDR1 is LNHNV and CDR2 is YYDKDF in the germline V gene (reference sequence). The V gene end was trimmed by 8 bases and the J gene end by 8 bases; junction bases not matched to a gene: 10. This CDR3 is built from 14 residues.

The chain has TRBV11-1 and TRBJ2-6; 8 bases align to TRBD1. Unmatched junction bases numbered 9, after V lost 1 base and J lost 10 bases. Germline CDR1 is SGHAT and CDR2 is FQDESV (reference sequence). This CDR3 is built from 16 residues. The DNA for the CDR3 is TGTGCCAGCAGCTTAGGCCCCGGGACAGGAAATAACGTCCTGACTTTC. This sequence encodes CASSLGPGTGNNVLTF. Supplemented by reference TRBV11-1 and TRBJ2-6, the full variable domain reads EAEVAQSPRYKITEKSQAVAFWCDPISGHATLYWYRQILGQGPELLVQFQDESVVDDSQLPKDRFSAERLKGVDSTLKIQPAELGDSAMYLCASSLGPGTGNNVLTFGAGSRLTVL.

The chain couples TRBV28 to TRBJ2-7, with 8 bases aligning to TRBD2. Germline V CDR1 and CDR2: MDHEN, SYDVKM. The trim removed 3 bases at V and 4 bases at J, leaving 8 bases unmatched. CDR3 size: 15 residues. DNA for the CDR3: TGTGCCAGCAGTTTTAGCGGGACCGCGGGATACGAGCAGTACTTC. Translating gives CASSFSGTAGYEQYF.

The chain is built from TRBV15 and TRBJ2-3; 9 bases agree with TRBD2. Trimming cost V 1 base and J 1 base; bases outside gene matches: 9. CDR3 length: 18 amino acids. Germline V gene data show CDR1 as LNHNV and CDR2 as YYDKDF (reference sequence). CDR3 region: CATSRVGGRARGTDTQYF. CDR3 DNA: TGTGCCACCAGCAGAGTCGGCGGGAGGGCCCGTGGCACAGATACGCAGTATTTT.

The chain links TRBV28 to TRBJ1-2; D is unclear. Germline assignment: CDR1 MDHEN and CDR2 SYDVKM. CDR3 length equals 14 residues. Trimming shortened V by 4 bases and J by 5 bases, and 14 bases separated the two germline ends. DNA of the CDR3: TGTGCCAGCAGTTCCACAGAAGGCAATTATGGCTACACCTTC. Its translation is CASSSTEGNYGYTF.